The 5 T cell receptor beta chains below come from one sample, sequenced in a study of blood T cells in healthy people across ages. A J-beta primer mix and a sample-barcoded 5' primer were used in a second PCR of roughly 6 to 12 cycles. A single record per CDR3 protein comes from TCRdb applying MiXCR to the 5' RACE reads. Here the sample spans 600,000 to 850,000 distinct CDR3 sequences, more than 20% being singletons. The same sample was also used in a study of T cells of mothers and their children.

The sample consisted of blood. The source of these receptors is a boy aged 5 to 17 in good health.

The chain recombines TRBV27 with TRBJ2-5; 11 bases fit TRBD2. Trimming cost V 3 bases and J 2 bases; bases outside gene matches: 2. This CDR3 region has 15 residues. The germline V gene encodes CDR1 MNHEY and CDR2 SMNVEV (reference sequence). This chain's CDR3 is CASSFLAGGQETQYF. The DNA of the CDR3 is TGTGCCAGCAGTTTCCTAGCGGGAGGACAAGAGACCCAGTACTTC.

The genes are TRBV4-2 and TRBJ1-2, with D unclear. In germline, CDR1 is LGHNA, CDR2 YNFKEQ. This CDR3 comprises 16 residues. V lost 0 bases to trimming and J lost 5 bases, with 16 bases between them. The CDR3 reads CASSQDEFISFYGYTF. The CDR3, as DNA: TGTGCCAGCAGCCAAGACGAGTTCATCTCCTTTTATGGCTACACCTTC.

This clonotype was observed a few times. The chain joins TRBV4-1 to TRBJ1-4; D not resolved. This CDR3 is 17 amino acids long. Germline CDR1 MGHRA, CDR2 YSYEKL. Trimming shortened V by 0 bases and J by 7 bases, and 18 bases separated the two germline ends. The CDR3 coding sequence is TGCGCCAGCAGCCAAGAAAAGAGTCCGATCGGCGGTGAAAAACTGTTTTTT. This codes for CASSQEKSPIGGEKLFF.

The J gene is TRBJ2-5, the V gene TRBV10-3, with D perhaps matching TRBD1 or TRBD2 (5 bases each). Trimming stripped 9 bases from V and 4 bases from J, with 15 bases between. From germline, CDR1 is ENHRY and CDR2 SYGVKD. The CDR3 contains 13 residues. CDR3 amino acids: CAIALGPGETQYF. CDR3 DNA: TGTGCCATAGCCTTGGGACCAGGAGAGACCCAGTACTTC.

The table lists this clonotype with a few counts. This chain joins TRBV28 and TRBJ2-5, with D possibly matching TRBD2 (5 bases). The last part of the DNA fits TRBJ2-7 better; the J call may be wrong. CDR3 length equals 13 residues. Per the germline V gene, CDR1 is MDHEN and CDR2 is SYDVKM. CDR3 loop: CASRPGLQYEQYF. CDR3 nucleotides: TGTGCCAGCAGGCCCGGACTCCAGTACGAGCAGTACTTC.